A single T cell receptor beta chain is shown here with its context. The sample is drawn from a study of identical twins. TCRdb itself ran the 5' RACE reads through MiXCR, one entry per CDR3 protein. The profile shows 1.5 million to 2 million distinct CDR3 sequences, around a third of them singletons. V shed 1 base, J shed 4 bases, and the junction held 6 bases outside the gene matches. CDR1 and CDR2 from the germline V gene are MNHEY and SVGEGT. This CDR3 has 16 amino acids. The TCR sequence derives from a newborn girl in good health. Sequenced material: cord blood. The V and J genes are TRBV6-2 or TRBV6-3 and TRBJ2-1, with 8 bases that match TRBD2. The CDR3 nucleotides are TGTGCCAGCAGTTACTTTCCCGGGACTAGTTACAATGAGCAGTTCTTC. Amino acids: CASSYFPGTSYNEQFF.